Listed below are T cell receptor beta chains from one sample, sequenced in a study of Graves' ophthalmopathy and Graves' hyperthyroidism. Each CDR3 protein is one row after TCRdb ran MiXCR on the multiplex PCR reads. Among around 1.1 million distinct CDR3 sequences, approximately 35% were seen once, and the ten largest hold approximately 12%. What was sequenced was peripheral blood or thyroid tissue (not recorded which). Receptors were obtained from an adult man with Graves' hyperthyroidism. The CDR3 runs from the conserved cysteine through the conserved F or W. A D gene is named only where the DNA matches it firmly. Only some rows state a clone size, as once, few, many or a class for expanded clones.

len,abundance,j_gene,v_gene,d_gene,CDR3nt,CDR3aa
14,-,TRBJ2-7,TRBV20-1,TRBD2,TGCAGTGCAAAAGGAGGACTAGCGATATACGAGCAGTACTTC,CSAKGGLAIYEQYF
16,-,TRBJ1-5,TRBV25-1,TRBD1,TGTGCCAGCAGTGATCAGGGGGCGTATAGCAATCAGCCCCAGCATTTT,CASSDQGAYSNQPQHF
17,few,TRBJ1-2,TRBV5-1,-,TGCGCCAGCAGCTTGTGGGCACAGGGTGATTCTAACTATGGCTACACCTTC,CASSLWAQGDSNYGYTF
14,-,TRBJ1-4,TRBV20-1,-,TGCAGTGCCGTCCGTGGCACAGGAAATGAAAAACTGTTTTTT,CSAVRGTGNEKLFF
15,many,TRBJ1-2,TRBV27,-,TGTGCCAGCAGACAGGAGGGAGGCCGTTACTATGGCTACACCTTC,CASRQEGGRYYGYTF
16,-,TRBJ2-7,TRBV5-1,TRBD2,TGCGCCACCTCACGGGGTAGCGGGGCCACTACCTACGAGCAGTACTTC,CATSRGSGATTYEQYF
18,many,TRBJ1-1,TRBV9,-,TGTGCCAGCAGCGCCCGGGGAACAGGCCTGGGCATGAACACTGAAGCTTTCTTT,CASSARGTGLGMNTEAFF
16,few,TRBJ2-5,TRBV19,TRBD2,TGTGCCAGTAGTATGTGGACTAGCGGGACCCAAGAGACCCAGTACTTC,CASSMWTSGTQETQYF
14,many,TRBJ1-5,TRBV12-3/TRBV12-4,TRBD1,TGTGCCAGCAGGGGGACAGGGTCCAATCAGCCCCAGCATTTT,CASRGTGSNQPQHF
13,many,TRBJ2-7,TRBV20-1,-,TGCAGTGCTAGTGGGATACAGGGAGGCGAGCAGTACTTC,CSASGIQGGEQYF
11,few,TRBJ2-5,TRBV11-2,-,TGTGCCAGCAGGGACGAAGAGACCCAGTACTTC,CASRDEETQYF
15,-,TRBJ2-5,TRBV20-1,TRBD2,TGCAGTGCTAGAGAGGGGACTAGCGGCCAAGAGACCCAGTACTTC,CSAREGTSGQETQYF
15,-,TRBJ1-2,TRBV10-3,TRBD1,TGTGCCATCAGTGAGTCTAGGACAGGGCCCCATTCAGGCACCTTC,CAISESRTGPHSGTF
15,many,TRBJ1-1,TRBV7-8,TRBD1,TGTGCCAGCAGCTTAGTTGAGGGGGCTAGAACTGAAGCTTTCTTT,CASSLVEGARTEAFF